Listed below are T cell receptor beta chains from one sample, sequenced in a study of CD8 T cells in Susac syndrome. TCRdb reprocessed the immunoSEQ multiplex PCR reads via MiXCR and lists one record per CDR3 protein. Altogether 55,000 to 70,000 distinct CDR3 sequences are present, 95% being singletons, with the ten largest covering about 0.26%. Sequenced: CD8+ T cells from PBMCs. Receptors originate from a human donor in good health. The CDR3 runs from the conserved cysteine through the conserved F or W. D genes are given only for firm matches. Size values are once, few and many counts, or a class for expanded clones, and some rows have none.

d_call	cdr3_length	clone_size	j_call	v_call	cdr3_nt	cdr3_aa
TRBD1	15	.	TRBJ1-1	TRBV7-6	TGTGCCAGCAGCTTAGAGGGACAGGCTAGCACTGAAGCTTTCTTT	CASSLEGQASTEAFF
TRBD1	18	.	TRBJ2-5	TRBV6-2/TRBV6-3	TGTGCCAGCAGAGCCTATGCACCCAGGGACAGCTCAGAAGAGACCCAGTACTTC	CASRAYAPRDSSEETQYF
.	15	.	TRBJ2-3	TRBV25-1	TGTGCCAGCAGTGGGGTACTGGGAAACACAGATACGCAGTATTTT	CASSGVLGNTDTQYF
TRBD1	15	.	TRBJ1-5	TRBV27	TGTGCCAGCAGTCCCGGGACAGGGGTCCCTCAGCCCCAGCATTTT	CASSPGTGVPQPQHF
.	13	.	TRBJ2-7	TRBV3-1	TGTGCCAGCAGCCATTTCCCCACCTACGAGCAGTACTTC	CASSHFPTYEQYF
.	14	.	TRBJ2-7	TRBV6-5	TGTGCCAGCAGTTACTCGGACGGCTCCTACGAGCAGTACTTC	CASSYSDGSYEQYF
.	15	.	TRBJ1-2	TRBV7-9	TGTGCCAGCAGCCCCCCAACCACCCCGGAAGGAGGCTACACCTTC	CASSPPTTPEGGYTF
.	11	.	TRBJ2-3	TRBV10-3	TGTGCCATCAGTGATAGAGATACGCAGTATTTT	CAISDRDTQYF
.	12	.	TRBJ1-1	TRBV5-4	TGTGCCAGCAGCTTGGAAGGGGGAGTAGCTTTCTTT	CASSLEGGVAFF
.	11	.	TRBJ2-3	TRBV4-3	TGCGCCAGCGGCAGCACAGATACGCAGTATTTT	CASGSTDTQYF
.	14	.	TRBJ2-3	TRBV6-4	TGTGCCAGCAGTGAGGCGGGGTGGACAGATACGCAGTATTTT	CASSEAGWTDTQYF
.	15	.	TRBJ1-3	TRBV25-1	TGTGCCAGCGAATCTCTGGGACGGGTGGGTAACACCATATATTTT	CASESLGRVGNTIYF
.	14	.	TRBJ2-3	TRBV7-3	TGTGCCAGCAGCTTCGGGACCTCCGGATATACGCAGTATTTT	CASSFGTSGYTQYF
.	11	.	TRBJ1-2	TRBV7-2	TGTGCCAGCAGCTTGAGACGCGGCTACACCTTC	CASSLRRGYTF
.	14	.	TRBJ1-1	TRBV27	TGTGCCAGCAGTTTATATGAGATGAACACTGAAGCTTTCTTT	CASSLYEMNTEAFF
TRBD2	16	.	TRBJ2-3	TRBV5-1	TGCGCCAGCAGCCGTACTAGCGGGGTACGCACAGATACGCAGTATTTT	CASSRTSGVRTDTQYF
.	13	few	TRBJ1-1	TRBV7-9	TGTGCCAGCAGCTTAGTCGGAGACACTGAAGCTTTCTTT	CASSLVGDTEAFF
.	16	.	TRBJ2-7	TRBV9	TGTGCCAGCAGCGTAGGGCCCTCAGGGGGGATGGACGAGCAGTACTTC	CASSVGPSGGMDEQYF
.	14	.	TRBJ2-7	TRBV9	TGTGCCAGCAGCGTAGGCGCGAACGATTACGAGCAGTACTTC	CASSVGANDYEQYF
.	17	.	TRBJ2-3	TRBV28	TGTGCCAGCAGTTCACCTCGGACTGGGATTCTCACAGATACGCAGTATTTT	CASSSPRTGILTDTQYF
TRBD1	13	.	TRBJ2-7	TRBV30	TGTGCCTGGGACCGGGACAGTTTTTTCGAGCAGTACTTC	CAWDRDSFFEQYF
TRBD1	13	.	TRBJ2-7	TRBV19	TGTGCCAGTAGGGGACAGGGATTCGGGGAGCAGTACTTC	CASRGQGFGEQYF
TRBD1	14	.	TRBJ1-1	TRBV4-1	TGCGCCAGCAGCCCGGGACAGGAGGACCCTGAAGCTTTCTTT	CASSPGQEDPEAFF
.	13	once	TRBJ1-2	TRBV29-1	TGCAGCGTTGAGAACAGGCAACCCTATGGCTACACCTTC	CSVENRQPYGYTF
.	16	.	TRBJ2-5	TRBV28	TGTGCCAGCAGTTCCCCGCCCCGGGACCCAAGAGAGACCCAGTACTTC	CASSSPPRDPRETQYF
TRBD2	16	.	TRBJ2-1	TRBV12-3/TRBV12-4	TGTGCCAGCAGTCCTAGGGTAGCGGGGGGGGACAATGAGCAGTTCTTC	CASSPRVAGGDNEQFF
TRBD1	17	.	TRBJ1-2	TRBV5-1	TGCGCCAGCAGCCCCCTCCGGGACAGCGGCCTTAACTATGGCTACACCTTC	CASSPLRDSGLNYGYTF
.	18	.	TRBJ2-3	TRBV6-2/TRBV6-3	TGTGCCAGCAGTTACATCGGACCGCCTTCGATTAGCACAGATACGCAGTATTTT	CASSYIGPPSISTDTQYF
.	14	.	TRBJ1-1	TRBV27	TGTGCCAGCAGTTTACTGGAGGGGCAGGAGGAAGCTTTCTTT	CASSLLEGQEEAFF
TRBD2	12	.	TRBJ2-3	TRBV28	TGTGCCGTAGCGGGGGACACAGATACGCAGTATTTT	CAVAGDTDTQYF
.	14	.	TRBJ2-6	TRBV7-9	TGTGCCAGCAGGGACAGTTCTGGGGCCAACGTCCTGACTTTC	CASRDSSGANVLTF
.	17	once	TRBJ1-5	TRBV28	TGTGCCAGCAGCTTAAGGGGGGTCCACGGCGGCAATCAGCCCCAGCATTTT	CASSLRGVHGGNQPQHF
.	16	.	TRBJ2-1	TRBV5-6	TGTGCCAGCAGCGCTCGACGGGCAGGCCGGGGGAATGAGCAGTTCTTC	CASSARRAGRGNEQFF
.	13	.	TRBJ2-7	TRBV7-9	TGTGCCAGCACCGGGGAGCAGTCTTACGAGCAGTACTTC	CASTGEQSYEQYF
TRBD2	16	.	TRBJ2-1	TRBV20-1	TGCAGTGCTAGGGGACTAGCGGGGGACTCCTACAATGAGCAGTTCTTC	CSARGLAGDSYNEQFF
.	13	.	TRBJ1-1	TRBV30	TGTGCCTGCACGGCCGATGCGGACACTGAAGCTTTCTTT	CACTADADTEAFF
TRBD2	14	.	TRBJ2-7	TRBV7-9	TGTGCCAGCAGCTTAGCCCTAGCGGGGGACGAGCAGTACTTC	CASSLALAGDEQYF
.	13	.	TRBJ2-7	TRBV19	TGTGCCAGTAGTATATACGCGTCCTACGAGCAGTACTTC	CASSIYASYEQYF
.	13	.	TRBJ2-5	TRBV13	TGTGCCAGCAGCCAAGGGGGGCAAGAGACCCAGTACTTC	CASSQGGQETQYF
.	16	.	TRBJ1-5	TRBV3-1	TGTGCCAGCAGCCCCGGGCGTGAGGGGCGCAAGCAGCCCCAGCATTTT	CASSPGREGRKQPQHF
.	15	once	TRBJ2-1	TRBV7-2	TGTGCCAGCAGCTTAACAGGGAGCTCCTACAATGAGCAGTTCTTC	CASSLTGSSYNEQFF
TRBD1	15	.	TRBJ1-1	TRBV7-8	TGTGCCAGCAGTTTACGTCAGGGGGCTGGCACTGAAGCTTTCTTT	CASSLRQGAGTEAFF
.	14	.	TRBJ2-5	TRBV9	TGTGCCAGCAGCGTAGGGCAGTTTAAAGAGACCCAGTACTTC	CASSVGQFKETQYF
.	15	.	TRBJ2-5	TRBV7-6	TGTGCCAGCAGCCTAAATGGCGGACAGATAGAGACCCAGTACTTC	CASSLNGGQIETQYF
TRBD1	13	.	TRBJ1-2	TRBV29-1	TGCAGCGTTGAGTTCGGGACAGTCTATGGCTACACCTTC	CSVEFGTVYGYTF
.	19	.	TRBJ1-6	TRBV15	TGTGCCACCAGCAGAGATTTTACGGCAGAGAGCTCCTATAATTCACCCCTCCACTTT	CATSRDFTAESSYNSPLHF
.	15	.	TRBJ2-5	TRBV4-1	TGCGCCAGCAGCCCTTTGACTAGGGACCAGGGGACCCAGTACTTC	CASSPLTRDQGTQYF
.	17	.	TRBJ2-5	TRBV6-1	TGTGCCAGCAGTCCACGGATTGGGGCCGGGCGCGGGGAGACCCAGTACTTC	CASSPRIGAGRGETQYF
TRBD2	12	.	TRBJ2-7	TRBV6-2/TRBV6-3	TGTGCCAGCAGTTACGCGGGGGGCGAGCAGTACTTC	CASSYAGGEQYF
.	15	.	TRBJ2-2	TRBV28	TGTGCCAGCAGTTTCAAGGCAGGGGTTGCCGGGGAGCTGTTTTTT	CASSFKAGVAGELFF
.	12	.	TRBJ2-1	TRBV19	TGTGCCAGTAGGGACGGTTACAATGAGCAGTTCTTC	CASRDGYNEQFF
.	16	.	TRBJ2-3	TRBV24-1	TGTGCCACCAGTGATTTGTCAGGGGCGGGCACAGATACGCAGTATTTT	CATSDLSGAGTDTQYF
TRBD1	13	once	TRBJ2-5	TRBV29-1	TGCAGCGCACGGGACAGGGGACGAGAGACCCAGTACTTC	CSARDRGRETQYF
.	15	.	TRBJ2-2	TRBV19	TGTGCCAGTAGTATGGGTACCCCGAACACCGGGGAGCTGTTTTTT	CASSMGTPNTGELFF
.	11	.	TRBJ2-2	TRBV30	TGTGCCTCGAGGGAAACCGGGGAGCTGTTTTTT	CASRETGELFF
.	14	.	TRBJ2-7	TRBV7-9	TGTGCCAGCAGCTCCCGGGGAACGCCTTACGAGCAGTACTTC	CASSSRGTPYEQYF
TRBD2	15	.	TRBJ2-5	TRBV20-1	TGCAGTGCTGGACTAGCGGGGGTGAGGGGAGAGACCCAGTACTTC	CSAGLAGVRGETQYF
.	14	.	TRBJ2-5	TRBV7-9	TGTGCCAGCAGCTTAGATGGGCTGGGAGAGACCCAGTACTTC	CASSLDGLGETQYF
.	16	once	TRBJ2-2	TRBV3-1	TGTGCCAGCAGCCAAGGAGGCGGGGCCAACACCGGGGAGCTGTTTTTT	CASSQGGGANTGELFF
.	15	.	TRBJ2-2	TRBV7-8	TGTGCCAGCAGCTTAGCCCTCTCGCACGGCGGGGAGCTGTTTTTT	CASSLALSHGGELFF